Sequencing of this TCR beta chain was carried out in a study of cytomegalovirus exposure and HLA in healthy donors. The study, taken as a whole, reports: A link between a missense DCLRE1C variant and TCR beta V- and J-gene trimming emerged from a later analysis. Most TCR sequences were seen very rarely across donors, but some public TCRs occurred in many.

The PCR made use of 60 Vbeta and 13 Jbeta primers. The table came from immunoSEQ multiplex PCR; TCRdb's copy has only in-frame clones and leaves some out. Among 150,000 or so clones listed, about 74% were seen once. Turning to this clone: The antigen is not known.

The sequencing input was PBMCs. The receptor was derived from a male donor in good health and CMV-seronegative.

The CDR3 DNA is TGCGCCAGCAGCGTCGGACAGGGGTACTATGGCTACACCTTC. Protein sequence: CASSVGQGYYGYTF. This chain uses TRBV5-1 with TRBJ1-2; 9 bases are a match to TRBD1. Germline V lookup: CDR1 SGHRS, CDR2 YFSETQ. Germline trimming cut 4 bases from V and 3 bases from J; bases unmatched to any gene: 4. CDR3 length: 14 amino acids. Together with reference TRBV5-1 and TRBJ1-2, the CDR3 gives the full variable domain: KAGVTQTPRYLIKTRGQQVTLSCSPISGHRSVSWYQQTPGQGLQFLFEYFSETQRNKGNFPGRFSGRQFSNSRSEMNVSTLELGDSALYLCASSVGQGYYGYTFGSGTRLTVV.